This TCR beta chain appears in the sequencing data of a study of blood T cell repertoires in COVID-19. TCRdb keeps only in-frame clones here, not all; method: immunoSEQ multiplex PCR. The sample has around 380,000 clones; about 89% are singletons. Categorization into cohorts depended on clinical history that participants reported. The V gene lost 3 bases and the J gene lost 6 bases, with 18 bases spanning the gap. Germline CDR1 reads SEHNR; CDR2 reads FQNEAQ (reference sequence). CDR3 length: 15 residues. The J gene is TRBJ2-7, the V gene TRBV7-9; weak D call: TRBD2 (6 bases). This TCR came from a man under 40 who had recovered from COVID-19. The material sequenced was PBMCs or T cells enriched from blood (not recorded which). The CDR3 spells CASSFSDGGFREQYF. The CDR3, as DNA: TGTGCCAGCAGCTTCTCCGACGGAGGGTTCCGCGAGCAGTACTTC.